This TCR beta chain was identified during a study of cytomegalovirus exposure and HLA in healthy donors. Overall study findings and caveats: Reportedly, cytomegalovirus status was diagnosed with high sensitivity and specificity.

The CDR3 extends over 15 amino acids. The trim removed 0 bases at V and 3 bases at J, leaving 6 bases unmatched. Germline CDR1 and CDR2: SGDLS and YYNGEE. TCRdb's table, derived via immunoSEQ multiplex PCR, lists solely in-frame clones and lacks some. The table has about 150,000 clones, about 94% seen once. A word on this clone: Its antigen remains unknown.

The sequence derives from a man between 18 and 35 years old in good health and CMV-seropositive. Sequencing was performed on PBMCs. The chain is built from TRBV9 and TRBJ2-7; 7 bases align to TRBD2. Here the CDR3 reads CASSVAPSGNYEQYF. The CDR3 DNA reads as TGTGCCAGCAGCGTAGCCCCTAGCGGAAACTACGAGCAGTACTTC.